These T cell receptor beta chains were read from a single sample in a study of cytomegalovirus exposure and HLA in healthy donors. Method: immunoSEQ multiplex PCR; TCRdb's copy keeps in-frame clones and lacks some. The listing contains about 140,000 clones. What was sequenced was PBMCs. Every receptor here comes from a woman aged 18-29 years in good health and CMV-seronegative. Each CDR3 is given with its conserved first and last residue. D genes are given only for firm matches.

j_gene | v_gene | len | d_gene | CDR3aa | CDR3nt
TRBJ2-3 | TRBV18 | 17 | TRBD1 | CASSPTGTVRFADTQYF | TGTGCCAGCTCACCCACGGGGACAGTAAGGTTTGCAGATACGCAGTATTTT
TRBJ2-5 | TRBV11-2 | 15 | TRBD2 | CASSLGGLAGETQYF | TGTGCCAGCAGCTTGGGGGGACTAGCGGGAGAGACCCAGTACTTC
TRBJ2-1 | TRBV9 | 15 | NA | CASSADKAYDNEQFF | TGTGCCAGCAGCGCCGACAAGGCGTACGACAATGAGCAGTTCTTC
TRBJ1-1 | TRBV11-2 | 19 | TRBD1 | CASSLDGRTGILVGAKAFF | TGTGCCAGCAGCTTAGATGGGCGGACAGGAATTCTAGTAGGTGCTAAAGCTTTCTTT
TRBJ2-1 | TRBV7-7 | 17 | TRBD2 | CASRPGLVVSSYNEQFF | TGTGCCAGCAGACCCGGACTAGTGGTCTCGTCCTACAATGAGCAGTTCTTC
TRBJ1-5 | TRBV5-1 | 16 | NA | CASSLLGRRLNQPQHF | TGCGCCAGCAGCTTGTTGGGCAGGCGCCTCAATCAGCCCCAGCATTTT
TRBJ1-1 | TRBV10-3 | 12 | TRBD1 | CAISPGTGGAFF | TGTGCCATCAGCCCCGGGACAGGGGGGGCTTTCTTT
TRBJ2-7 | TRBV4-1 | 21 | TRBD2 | CASSHGPPQAGGPSFGSEQYF | TGCGCCAGCAGCCACGGCCCCCCCCAAGCGGGAGGGCCGTCATTCGGGTCCGAGCAGTACTTC
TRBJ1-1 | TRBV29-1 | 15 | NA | CSVGRGARGGTEAFF | TGCAGCGTTGGTCGCGGGGCCCGGGGTGGCACTGAAGCTTTCTTT
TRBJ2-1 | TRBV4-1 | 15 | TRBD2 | CASSLSSLAGAEQFF | TGCGCCAGCAGCCTATCCAGTCTAGCGGGAGCCGAGCAGTTCTTC
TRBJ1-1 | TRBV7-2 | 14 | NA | CASKTPTVNTEAFF | TGTGCCAGCAAAACTCCGACAGTCAACACTGAAGCTTTCTTT
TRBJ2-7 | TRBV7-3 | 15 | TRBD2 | CASSLGTSGTYEQYF | TGTGCCAGCAGCTTAGGGACTAGCGGAACCTACGAGCAGTACTTC
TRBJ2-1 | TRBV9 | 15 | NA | CASSAGTSTYNEQFF | TGTGCCAGCAGCGCGGGGACTTCAACCTACAATGAGCAGTTCTTC
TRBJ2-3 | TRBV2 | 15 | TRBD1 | CASSLDRGSTDTQYF | TGTGCCAGCAGTTTGGACAGGGGCAGCACAGATACGCAGTATTTT
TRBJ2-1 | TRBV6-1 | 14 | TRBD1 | CARDRTGGGDEQFF | TGTGCCAGAGACCGGACAGGGGGCGGCGATGAGCAGTTCTTC
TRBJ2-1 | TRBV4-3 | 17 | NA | CASSQVMVTNSYNEQFF | TGCGCCAGCAGCCAAGTAATGGTCACAAACTCCTACAATGAGCAGTTCTTC
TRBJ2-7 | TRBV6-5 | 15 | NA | CASSYGVARTYEQYF | TGTGCCAGCAGTTATGGGGTAGCGAGAACCTACGAGCAGTACTTC
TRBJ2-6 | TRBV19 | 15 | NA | CASRQAHSGANVLTF | TGTGCCAGCCGACAGGCCCACTCTGGGGCCAACGTCCTGACTTTC
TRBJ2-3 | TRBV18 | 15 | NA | CASSPGEGSTDTQYF | TGTGCCAGCTCGCCAGGGGAGGGGAGCACAGATACGCAGTATTTT
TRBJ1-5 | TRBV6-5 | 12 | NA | CASHYSNQPQHF | TGTGCCAGCCACTATAGCAATCAGCCCCAGCATTTT
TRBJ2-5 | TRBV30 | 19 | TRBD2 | CAWSRLWGLAGGFQETQYF | TGTGCCTGGAGTCGCCTTTGGGGACTAGCGGGAGGTTTCCAAGAGACCCAGTACTTC
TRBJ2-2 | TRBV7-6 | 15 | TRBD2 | CASSSGLAATGELFF | TGTGCCAGCAGCTCGGGACTAGCGGCCACCGGGGAGCTGTTTTTT
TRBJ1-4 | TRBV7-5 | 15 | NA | CARSCLGQDTEKLFF | TGTGCCAGAAGCTGCCTAGGACAGGATACTGAAAAACTGTTTTTT
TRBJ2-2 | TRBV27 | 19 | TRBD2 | CASSLRTPTSGVNTGELFF | TGTGCCAGCAGTTTACGCACCCCTACTAGCGGAGTGAACACCGGGGAGCTGTTTTTT
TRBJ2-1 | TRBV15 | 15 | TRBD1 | CATTFTGQGYNEQFF | TGTGCCACCACCTTCACGGGACAGGGCTACAATGAGCAGTTCTTC
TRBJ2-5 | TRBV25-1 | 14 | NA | CASSEFGAPETQYF | TGTGCCAGCAGTGAATTTGGGGCCCCGGAGACCCAGTACTTC
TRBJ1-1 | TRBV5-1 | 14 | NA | CASSQGDLNTEAFF | TGCGCCAGCAGCCAGGGTGATTTGAACACTGAAGCTTTCTTT
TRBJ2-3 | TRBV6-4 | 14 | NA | CASSESRGINTQYF | TGTGCCAGCAGTGAAAGTCGGGGAATCAATACGCAGTATTTT
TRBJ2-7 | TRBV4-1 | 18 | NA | CASSPPGGTSSSSYEQYF | TGCGCCAGCAGCCCTCCTGGTGGCACTAGCAGCAGTTCCTACGAGCAGTACTTC
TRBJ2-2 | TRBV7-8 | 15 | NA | CASRLQGLNTGELFF | TGTGCCAGCAGATTACAGGGTTTAAACACCGGGGAGCTGTTTTTT
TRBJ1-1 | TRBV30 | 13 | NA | CAWSVTVNTEAFF | TGTGCCTGGAGTGTAACGGTGAACACTGAAGCTTTCTTT
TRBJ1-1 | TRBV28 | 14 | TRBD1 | CASRIPGGVTEAFF | TGTGCCAGCAGGATTCCAGGGGGCGTCACTGAAGCTTTCTTT
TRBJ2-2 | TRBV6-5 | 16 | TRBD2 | CASSYRGGLGTGELFF | TGTGCCAGCAGTTACCGGGGGGGGCTAGGCACCGGGGAGCTGTTTTTT
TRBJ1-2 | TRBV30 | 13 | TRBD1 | CAWGTGRLRGYTF | TGTGCCTGGGGGACAGGCCGCCTTAGAGGCTACACCTTC
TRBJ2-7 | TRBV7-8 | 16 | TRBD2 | CASSWRLAGGRNEQYF | TGTGCCAGCAGCTGGAGACTAGCGGGAGGTCGCAACGAGCAGTACTTC
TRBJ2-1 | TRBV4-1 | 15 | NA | CASSQDRGSYNEQFF | TGCGCCAGCAGCCAAGATCGCGGCTCCTACAATGAGCAGTTCTTC
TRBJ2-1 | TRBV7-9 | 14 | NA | CASSLRFRGNEQFF | TGTGCCAGCAGCCTCCGTTTCCGGGGCAATGAGCAGTTCTTC
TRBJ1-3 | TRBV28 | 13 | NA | CASSSGMRNTIYF | TGTGCCAGCAGCTCGGGGATGAGAAACACCATATATTTT
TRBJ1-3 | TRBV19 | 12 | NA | CASSMAGDTIYF | TGTGCCAGTAGTATGGCCGGAGACACCATATATTTT
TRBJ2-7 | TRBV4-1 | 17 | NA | CASSQDRRFYHGGEQYF | TGCGCCAGCAGCCAAGATAGGAGGTTCTACCACGGAGGAGAGCAGTACTTC
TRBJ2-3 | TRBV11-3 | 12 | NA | CASSLDIDTQYF | TGTGCCAGCAGCTTAGATATAGATACGCAGTATTTT